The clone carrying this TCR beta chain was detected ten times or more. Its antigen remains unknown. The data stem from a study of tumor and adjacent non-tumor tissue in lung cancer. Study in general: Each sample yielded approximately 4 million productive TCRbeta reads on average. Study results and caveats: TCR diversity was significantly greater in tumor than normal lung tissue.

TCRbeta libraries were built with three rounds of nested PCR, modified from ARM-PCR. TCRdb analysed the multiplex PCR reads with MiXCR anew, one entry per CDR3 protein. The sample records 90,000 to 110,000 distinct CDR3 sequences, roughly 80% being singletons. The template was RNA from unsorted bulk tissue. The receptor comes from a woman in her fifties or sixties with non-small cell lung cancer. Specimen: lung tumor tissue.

Here the CDR3 DNA reads TGTGCCAGCAGCCGACAGGAGGCCTACGAGCAGTACTTC. As protein: CASSRQEAYEQYF. The chain uses TRBV5-4 and TRBJ2-7, with a possible D match to TRBD1 (6 bases). V was clipped by 4 bases and J by 2 bases, with 10 bases between them. The CDR3 is 13 residues long. Germline CDR1 is SGHNT and CDR2 is YYREEE (reference sequence).